This TCR beta chain came from a study of somatic mutations in cytotoxic T cells in rheumatoid arthritis. Study context: Nearly 100% purity was obtained when some V beta antibody-stained T-cell populations were flow-sorted; these included V beta1+ cells sequenced for TCRB.

This clone was seen only once. Its specificity is unknown. Clones were sequenced by immunoSEQ multiplex PCR, and TCRdb holds only the in-frame ones, with some missing. The sample lists fewer than 25,000 clones; roughly 82% were seen once. Findings and limits, study-wide: Nobody knew which antigens the expanded CD8+ clones targeted. Within the rheumatoid arthritis patients, CD8+ clonality went up as age increased (Spearman r ~ 0.47). The same was not true of the healthy controls. Each of about an eighth of the roughly 60 patients had a largest CD8+ clone that made up more than 20% of CD8+ cells.

This receptor was obtained from a woman between 50 and 59 years old in good health. The specimen was CD8+ T cells sorted from blood.

CDR3 amino acids: CASSYPDRGVTDYGYTF. The CDR3 DNA is TGTGCCAGCAGCTACCCGGACAGGGGGGTCACGGACTATGGCTACACCTTC. The J gene is TRBJ1-2, the V gene TRBV5-5, with 10 bases identical to TRBD1. The CDR3 loop spans 17 amino acids. Germline loops: CDR1 SGHKS, CDR2 YYEKEE (reference sequence). With V trimmed by 3 bases and J by 3 bases, 11 bases remained unmatched.